What follows are 30 T cell receptor beta chains derived from one specimen sequenced in a study of blood T cell repertoires in COVID-19. Measured with immunoSEQ multiplex PCR; TCRdb has only the in-frame clones, and not every one. The sample has about 300,000 clones, about 91% seen once. Sequencing was carried out using peripheral blood. The receptors derive from a woman in her 30s who had recovered from COVID-19.

V gene TRBV7-2 combines with J gene TRBJ1-2; D perhaps matches TRBD1 (6 bases). Per the germline V gene, CDR1 is SGHTA and CDR2 is FQGNSA. CDR3 length: 15 residues. Trimming stripped 5 bases from V and 4 bases from J, with 17 bases between. DNA of the CDR3: TGTGCCAGCAGCCTCACGGGACAAGGCAGCTATGGCTACACCTTC. It specifies CASSLTGQGSYGYTF.

J is TRBJ2-7 and V is TRBV27; the match to TRBD2 covers 7 bases. Germline assignment: CDR1 MNHEY and CDR2 SMNVEV (reference sequence). The V segment lost 1 base and the J segment 3 bases; nucleotides outside the gene matches: 12. The CDR3 length is 17 residues. The CDR3 is CASSLFRPSGAIYEQYF. CDR3 in DNA: TGTGCCAGCAGTTTATTTAGACCAAGCGGGGCTATCTACGAGCAGTACTTC.

CDR3 region: CASSLVASGLNEQFF. CDR3 in DNA: TGTGCCAGCAGCTTAGTGGCTAGCGGCCTCAATGAGCAGTTCTTC. This chain links TRBV7-3 with TRBJ2-1, with 7 positions matching TRBD2. The CDR3 is 15 residues long. The V gene's germline CDR1 is SGHTA and CDR2 FQGTGA. Trimming removed 2 bases from V and 6 bases from J; junction bases left unmatched: 7.

This chain connects TRBV24-1 to TRBJ2-5; tentative D call: TRBD2 (6 bases). This CDR3 is built from 16 residues. The V and J ends lost 3 bases and 2 bases respectively, with 15 bases between them. Per germline, CDR1 KGHDR and CDR2 SFDVKD. The DNA for the CDR3 is TGTGCCACCAGTGATGGGGGACTGGGGCAGCAAGAGACCCAGTACTTC. This codes for CATSDGGLGQQETQYF.

About this clone: Different DNA sequences within this sample yield the same CDR3. This rearrangement joins TRBV28 to TRBJ1-1, with D possibly being TRBD1 (5 bases). The ends were cut back, 6 bases at V and 2 bases at J, with 10 bases in the middle. The CDR3 totals 13 residues. Germline CDR1 MDHEN, CDR2 SYDVKM. The CDR3: CASRYQGNTEAFF. The CDR3 DNA reads TGTGCCAGCAGATATCAGGGCAACACTGAAGCTTTCTTT. The complete variable domain, with remaining parts taken from reference TRBV28 and TRBJ1-1, reads DVKVTQSSRYLVKRTGEKVFLECVQDMDHENMFWYRQDPGLGLRLIYFSYDVKMKEKGDIPEGYSVSREKKERFSLILESASTNQTSMYLCASRYQGNTEAFFGQGTRLTVV.

V gene TRBV6-2 or TRBV6-3 combines with J gene TRBJ1-1; unclear D gene. V was shortened by 2 bases and J by 11 bases, with 18 bases between the two germline ends. Germline loops: CDR1 MNHEY, CDR2 SVGEGT. The CDR3 is made up of 14 amino acids. The CDR3 DNA sequence: TGTGCCAGCAGTTACCCGGCGGGGTTTTTGGTTGCTTTCTTT. This encodes CASSYPAGFLVAFF.

V is TRBV5-4 and J is TRBJ2-6, with a weak D call TRBD2 (7 bases). Trimming cost V 3 bases and J 2 bases, with 12 bases left between them. Germline V gene lookup returns CDR1 SGHNT and CDR2 YYREEE (reference sequence). The CDR3 is made up of 16 amino acids. The CDR3 here is CASSSGGGAGANVLTF. The CDR3 nucleotides read TGTGCCAGCAGCTCCGGAGGGGGGGCTGGGGCCAACGTCCTGACTTTC.

The V gene is TRBV27, the J gene TRBJ1-1; 10 positions agree with TRBD1. This CDR3 region has 15 residues. The V gene's germline CDR1 is MNHEY and CDR2 SMNVEV (reference sequence). V was pared by 5 bases and J by 3 bases, with 6 bases of the junction left unmatched. The CDR3 DNA sequence: TGTGCCAGCAGTCTCGACAGGGGGCAATACACTGAAGCTTTCTTT. Translation: CASSLDRGQYTEAFF.

The chain employs TRBV4-2 and TRBJ2-6; perhaps TRBD1 as D (6 bases). Germline CDR1 LGHNA, CDR2 YNFKEQ. Between the trimmed V and J ends, which lost 0 bases and 1 base, there was a span of 16 bases. This CDR3 is built from 19 residues. CDR3 loop: CASSQEAGVGPSGANVLTF. Here the CDR3 DNA reads TGTGCCAGCAGCCAAGAAGCAGGGGTCGGACCTTCTGGGGCCAACGTCCTGACTTTC.

This clone appeared once. The CDR3 sequence: CASSYPGTGRGYTF. The CDR3 bases are TGTGCCAGCAGTTACCCCGGGACAGGGCGTGGCTACACCTTC. This rearrangement joins TRBV6-5 to TRBJ1-2, with 9 bases identical to TRBD1. CDR1 and CDR2 (germline): MNHEY, SVGAGI. Unmatched junction bases numbered 5, after V lost 2 bases and J lost 7 bases. This CDR3 comprises 14 residues.

V and J are TRBV4-3 and TRBJ2-2, with no clear D. The germline gives CDR1 LGHNA, CDR2 YSLEER. CDR3 length equals 14 residues. Between the trimmed V and J ends, which lost 1 base and 3 bases, there was a span of 6 bases. The CDR3 here is CASSQAQYTGELFF. The CDR3, as DNA: TGCGCCAGCAGCCAAGCACAGTACACCGGGGAGCTGTTTTTT.

The V call is TRBV10-3, the J call TRBJ2-1; 9 nucleotides agree with TRBD2. Losses at the gene ends were 4 bases for V and 10 bases for J; bases not matched to a gene: 11. Per the germline V gene, CDR1 is ENHRY and CDR2 is SYGVKD. CDR3 length equals 15 residues. The CDR3 loop reads CAISAGGLASWEQFF. CDR3 nucleotide sequence: TGTGCCATCAGTGCGGGGGGACTAGCATCCTGGGAGCAGTTCTTC.

The chain uses TRBV6-6 and TRBJ2-7; 8 bases are a match to TRBD1. In germline, CDR1 is MNHNY, CDR2 SVGAGI (reference sequence). The CDR3 is 11 amino acids. The ends lost 8 bases at V and 6 bases at J; junction bases unmatched: 3. Here the CDR3 DNA reads TGTGCCAGCCACACAGGGGGCGAGCAGTACTTC. Translated: CASHTGGEQYF.

The V and J genes are TRBV28 and TRBJ1-3, with D tentatively TRBD1 (5 bases). Germline CDR1 MDHEN, CDR2 SYDVKM. V was clipped by 7 bases and J by 6 bases, with 19 bases between them. The CDR3 spans 15 residues. CDR3 sequence (DNA): TGTGCCAGCATCTCCGGGAGGGGAGGAGAAAACACCATATATTTT. Protein: CASISGRGGENTIYF.

This chain links TRBV3-1 (or the pseudogene TRBV3-2) with TRBJ2-7, with 7 bases fitting TRBD1. J was trimmed by 2 bases and V by 4 bases; bases with no gene match: 11. In germline, CDR1 is LGHDT, CDR2 YNNKEL (reference sequence). The CDR3 covers 16 residues. The CDR3 spells CASSPNDGTVTYEQYF. CDR3 DNA: TGTGCCAGCAGCCCAAACGACGGGACAGTGACCTACGAGCAGTACTTC.

This rearrangement joins TRBV5-1 to TRBJ1-1; 9 nucleotides agree with TRBD1. CDR3 length: 16 residues. Unmatched junction bases numbered 7, after V lost 3 bases and J lost 1 base. Germline values: CDR1 SGHRS, CDR2 YFSETQ. CDR3 nucleotide sequence: TGCGCCAGCAGCTGGGCTAGGACAGGGGAGAACACTGAAGCTTTCTTT. This translates into CASSWARTGENTEAFF. Looking up the rest from reference TRBV5-1 and TRBJ1-1 gives the full variable domain: KAGVTQTPRYLIKTRGQQVTLSCSPISGHRSVSWYQQTPGQGLQFLFEYFSETQRNKGNFPGRFSGRQFSNSRSEMNVSTLELGDSALYLCASSWARTGENTEAFFGQGTRLTVV.

The chain links TRBV19 to TRBJ2-1; perhaps TRBD1 as D (6 bases). The CDR3 length is 18 residues. CDR1 is LNHDA, CDR2 SQIVND, per germline (reference sequence). V was shortened by 0 bases and J by 8 bases, with 23 bases between the two germline ends. CDR3 loop: CASSIESRGRGRSDEQFF. CDR3 bases: TGTGCCAGTAGTATAGAAAGTAGGGGCAGGGGACGTTCAGATGAGCAGTTCTTC. The full variable domain, in which reference TRBV19 and TRBJ2-1 provide the parts outside the CDR3, is DGGITQSPKYLFRKEGQNVTLSCEQNLNHDAMYWYRQDPGQGLRLIYYSQIVNDFQKGDIAEGYSVSREKKESFPLTVTSAQKNPTAFYLCASSIESRGRGRSDEQFFGPGTRLTVL.

The CDR3, as DNA: TGTGCCAGTAATCCTGGACAGATATATCAGCCCCAGCATTTT. Its protein product is CASNPGQIYQPQHF. This chain links TRBV19 with TRBJ1-5; D possibly corresponds to TRBD1 (6 bases). V was shortened by 7 bases and J by 5 bases, with 15 bases between the two germline ends. Germline lookup yields CDR1 LNHDA and CDR2 SQIVND (reference sequence). The CDR3 contains 14 residues.

This clone was observed once. V is TRBV15 and J is TRBJ1-5; TRBD1 matches at 8 bases. The CDR3 covers 18 residues. V lost 1 base and J lost 4; bases outside the gene matches: 12. CDR1 LNHNV and CDR2 YYDKDF come from the germline V gene (reference sequence). CDR3 DNA: TGTGCCACCAGCAGAGTATTTATGGGCACAGGGGGTAATCAGCCCCAGCATTTT. Amino acids: CATSRVFMGTGGNQPQHF. Supplemented by reference TRBV15 and TRBJ1-5, the full variable domain reads DAMVIQNPRYQVTQFGKPVTLSCSQTLNHNVMYWYQQKSSQAPKLLFHYYDKDFNNEADTPDNFQSRRPNTSFCFLDIRSPGLGDTAMYLCATSRVFMGTGGNQPQHFGDGTRLSIL.

The table lists this clone with many counts. The rearrangement uses TRBV24-1 and TRBJ1-5; TRBD1 is a possible D gene (6 bases). The CDR3 runs to 16 residues. Trimming removed 5 bases from V and 0 bases from J, with 13 bases in between. The germline V gene encodes CDR1 KGHDR and CDR2 SFDVKD. The CDR3 loop is CATSGPGQNSNQPQHF. In DNA form, the CDR3 reads TGTGCCACCAGTGGCCCCGGACAGAATAGCAATCAGCCCCAGCATTTT.

The chain has TRBV6-5 and TRBJ1-2; TRBD1 agrees at 7 bases. Germline assignment: CDR1 MNHEY and CDR2 SVGAGI. The CDR3 consists of 12 residues. The V gene end was trimmed by 2 bases and the J gene end by 6 bases; junction bases not matched to a gene: 0. CDR3 nucleotide sequence: TGTGCCAGCAGTTACACAGGGGATGGCTACACCTTC. Its translation: CASSYTGDGYTF.

This clone was recorded once. V gene TRBV9 combines with J gene TRBJ1-1; D unresolved. This CDR3 has 12 amino acids. Germline V gene data show CDR1 as SGDLS and CDR2 as YYNGEE. V was pared by 0 bases and J by 5 bases, with 5 bases between. The CDR3 region is CASSVGGTEAFF. In nucleotides, the CDR3 is TGTGCCAGCAGCGTAGGAGGTACTGAAGCTTTCTTT.

The chain couples TRBV5-1 to TRBJ2-3, with TRBD2 matching 12 bases. Per the germline V gene, CDR1 is SGHRS and CDR2 is YFSETQ. The V gene end was trimmed by 4 bases and the J gene end by 0 bases; junction bases not matched to a gene: 6. This CDR3 is 17 amino acids long. DNA of the CDR3: TGCGCCAGCAGCCATCGTGGACTAGCGGGGAGCACAGATACGCAGTATTTT. Protein product: CASSHRGLAGSTDTQYF.

The chain carries TRBV9 and TRBJ2-7, with D maybe TRBD1 (6 bases). V was clipped by 5 bases and J by 0 bases, with 15 bases between them. Germline values: CDR1 SGDLS, CDR2 YYNGEE. CDR3 size: 15 residues. CDR3 amino acids: CASRTGTLISYEQYF. CDR3 coding DNA: TGTGCCAGCAGGACCGGGACACTTATCTCCTACGAGCAGTACTTC.

This sequence joins TRBV4-1 and TRBJ2-2, with 9 positions matching TRBD1. With 4 bases clipped from V and 1 base from J, the junction kept 16 bases outside the gene matches. Germline-derived CDR1 and CDR2 are MGHRA and YSYEKL. The CDR3 is 20 residues long. The chain's CDR3 is CASSRTPGQGLLGNTGELFF. CDR3 coding DNA: TGCGCCAGCAGCCGGACCCCGGGACAGGGTTTATTGGGGAACACCGGGGAGCTGTTTTTT.

The chain combines TRBV6-6 with TRBJ2-3, with D uncertain. CDR1 and CDR2 from the germline V gene are MNHNY and SVGAGI (reference sequence). Trimming removed 7 bases at V and 6 bases at J, with 11 bases between. The CDR3 loop spans 12 amino acids. CDR3 residues: CASTMAPDTQYF. The CDR3 DNA sequence: TGTGCCAGCACCATGGCACCCGATACGCAGTATTTT.

V is TRBV30 and J is TRBJ2-1, with TRBD2 identical over 14 bases. Germline lookup yields CDR1 GTSNPN and CDR2 SVGIG (reference sequence). V dropped 1 base and J dropped 0; count of bases not matched to a gene: 8. The CDR3 spans 19 residues. The CDR3 spells CAWSGGLAGGGSSYNEQFF. In nucleotides, the CDR3 is TGTGCCTGGAGTGGAGGACTAGCGGGGGGCGGGAGCTCCTACAATGAGCAGTTCTTC.

V is TRBV7-2 and J is TRBJ2-2, with TRBD2 as a possible D gene (6 bases). The CDR3 consists of 15 residues. CDR1 SGHTA and CDR2 FQGNSA come from the germline V gene. V was shortened by 0 bases and J by 6 bases, with 11 bases between the two germline ends. For the CDR3, the DNA is TGTGCCAGCAGCTTAGCGGGGCCGGGAGCCGGGGAGCTGTTTTTT. Residues: CASSLAGPGAGELFF.

As to this clone: The same CDR3 also results from other DNA sequences found in this sample. The rearrangement links TRBV5-1 to TRBJ2-1, with D perhaps being TRBD1 or TRBD2 (6 bases each). The germline CDR1 and CDR2 sequences are SGHRS and YFSETQ. This CDR3 has 16 amino acids. V was trimmed by 4 bases and J by 0 bases, leaving 14 bases between them. The CDR3 protein is CASSLGGSSSYNEQFF. The CDR3 DNA reads as TGCGCCAGCAGCCTGGGGGGCTCGAGCTCCTACAATGAGCAGTTCTTC.

In DNA form, the CDR3 reads TGTGCCAGCAGCCCCTCAGGGCTAGCGGGGTACACAGATACGCAGTATTTT. Protein sequence: CASSPSGLAGYTDTQYF. This chain links TRBV7-6 with TRBJ2-3, with 9 bases identical to TRBD2. Germline values: CDR1 SGHVS, CDR2 FNYEAQ. V was clipped by 5 bases and J by 2 bases; unmatched bases: 11. The CDR3 loop spans 17 amino acids.